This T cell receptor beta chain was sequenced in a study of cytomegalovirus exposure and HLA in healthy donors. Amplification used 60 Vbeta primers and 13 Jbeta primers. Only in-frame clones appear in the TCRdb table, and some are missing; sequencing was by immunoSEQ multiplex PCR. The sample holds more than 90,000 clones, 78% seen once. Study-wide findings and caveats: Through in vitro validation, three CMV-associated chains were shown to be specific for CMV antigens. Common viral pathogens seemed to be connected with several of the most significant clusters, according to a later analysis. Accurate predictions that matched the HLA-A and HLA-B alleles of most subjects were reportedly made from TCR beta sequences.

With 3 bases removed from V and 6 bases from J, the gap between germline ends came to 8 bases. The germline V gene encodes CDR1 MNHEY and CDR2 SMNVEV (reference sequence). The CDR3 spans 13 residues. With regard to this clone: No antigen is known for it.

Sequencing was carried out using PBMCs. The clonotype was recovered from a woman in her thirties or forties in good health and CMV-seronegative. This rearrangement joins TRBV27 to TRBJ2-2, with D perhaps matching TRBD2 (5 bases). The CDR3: CASSLRAPGELFF. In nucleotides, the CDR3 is TGTGCCAGCAGTTTGAGGGCCCCCGGGGAGCTGTTTTTT.